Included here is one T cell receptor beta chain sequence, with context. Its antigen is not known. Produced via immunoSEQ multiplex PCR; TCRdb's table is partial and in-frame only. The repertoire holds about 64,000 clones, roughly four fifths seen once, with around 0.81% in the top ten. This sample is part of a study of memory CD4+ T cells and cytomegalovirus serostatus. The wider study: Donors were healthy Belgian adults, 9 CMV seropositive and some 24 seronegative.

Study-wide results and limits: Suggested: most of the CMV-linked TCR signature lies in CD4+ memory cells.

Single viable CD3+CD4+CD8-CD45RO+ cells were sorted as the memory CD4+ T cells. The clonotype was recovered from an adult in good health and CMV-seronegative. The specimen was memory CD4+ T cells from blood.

The CDR3 loop is CASSLVNEQFF. DNA of the CDR3: TGTGCCAGCAGCCTGGTGAATGAGCAGTTCTTC. The chain uses TRBV14 and TRBJ2-1; no firm D call. The CDR3 consists of 11 residues. Trimming removed 4 bases at V and 7 bases at J, with 5 bases between. The germline V gene encodes CDR1 SGHDN and CDR2 FVKESK.